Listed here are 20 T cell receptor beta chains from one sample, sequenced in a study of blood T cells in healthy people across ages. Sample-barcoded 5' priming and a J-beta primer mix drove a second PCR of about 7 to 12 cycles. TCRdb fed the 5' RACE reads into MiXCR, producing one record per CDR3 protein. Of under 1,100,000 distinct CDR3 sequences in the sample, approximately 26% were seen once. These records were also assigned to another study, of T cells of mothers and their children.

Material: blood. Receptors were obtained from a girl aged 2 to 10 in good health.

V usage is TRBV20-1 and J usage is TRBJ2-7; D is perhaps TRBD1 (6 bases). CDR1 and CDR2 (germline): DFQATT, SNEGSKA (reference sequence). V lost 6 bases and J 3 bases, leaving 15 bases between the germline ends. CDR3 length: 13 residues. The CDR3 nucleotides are TGCAGTGCCAGGGGACCCTCTTTCTACGAGCAGTACTTC. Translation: CSARGPSFYEQYF.

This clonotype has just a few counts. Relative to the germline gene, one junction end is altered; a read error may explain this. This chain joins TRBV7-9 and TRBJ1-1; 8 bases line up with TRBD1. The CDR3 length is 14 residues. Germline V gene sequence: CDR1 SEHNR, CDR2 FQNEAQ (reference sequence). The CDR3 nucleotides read TGTGCCAGCAGCTTAGGTTTGGCGAGGGACAGGCCCAACTTT. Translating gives CASSLGLARDRPNF.

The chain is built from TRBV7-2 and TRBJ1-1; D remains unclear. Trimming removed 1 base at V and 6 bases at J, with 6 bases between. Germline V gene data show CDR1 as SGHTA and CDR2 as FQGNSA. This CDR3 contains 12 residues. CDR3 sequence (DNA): TGTGCCAGCAGCTTAGTGCAGGCTGAAGCTTTCTTT. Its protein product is CASSLVQAEAFF.

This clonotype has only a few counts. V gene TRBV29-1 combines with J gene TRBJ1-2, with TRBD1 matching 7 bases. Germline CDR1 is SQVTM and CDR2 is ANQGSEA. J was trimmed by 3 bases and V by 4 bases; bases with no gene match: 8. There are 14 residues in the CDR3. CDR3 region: CSVVSPGTDYGYTF. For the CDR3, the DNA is TGCAGCGTTGTTTCCCCCGGGACAGACTATGGCTACACCTTC.

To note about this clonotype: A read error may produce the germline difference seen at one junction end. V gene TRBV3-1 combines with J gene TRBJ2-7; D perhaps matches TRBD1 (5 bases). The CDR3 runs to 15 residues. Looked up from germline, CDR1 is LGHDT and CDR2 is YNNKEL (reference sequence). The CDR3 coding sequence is TGTGTCAGCAGCCAAGGTTGGGGCGGTCCTGGGGAGCAGTACTTC. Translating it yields CVSSQGWGGPGEQYF.

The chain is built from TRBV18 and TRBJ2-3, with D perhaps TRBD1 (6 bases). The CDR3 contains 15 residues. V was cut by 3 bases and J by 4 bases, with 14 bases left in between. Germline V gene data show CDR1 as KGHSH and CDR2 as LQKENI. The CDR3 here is CASSPGTPLADTQYF. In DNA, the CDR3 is TGTGCCAGCTCACCCGGGACACCTCTGGCAGATACGCAGTATTTT.

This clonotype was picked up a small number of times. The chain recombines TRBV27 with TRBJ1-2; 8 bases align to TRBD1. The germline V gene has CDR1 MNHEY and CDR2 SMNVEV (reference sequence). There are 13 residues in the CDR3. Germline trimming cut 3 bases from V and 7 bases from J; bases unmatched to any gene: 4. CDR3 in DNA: TGTGCCAGCAGTTTTGGGACAGGACGTGGCTACACCTTC. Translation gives CASSFGTGRGYTF.

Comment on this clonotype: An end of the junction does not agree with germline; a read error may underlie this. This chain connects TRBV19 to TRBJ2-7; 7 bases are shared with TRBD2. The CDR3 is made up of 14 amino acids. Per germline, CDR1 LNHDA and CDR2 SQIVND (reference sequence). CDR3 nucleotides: TGTGCCAGTAGTTCATCGACTAGCTCCTGCGAGCAGTACTTC. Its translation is CASSSSTSSCEQYF.

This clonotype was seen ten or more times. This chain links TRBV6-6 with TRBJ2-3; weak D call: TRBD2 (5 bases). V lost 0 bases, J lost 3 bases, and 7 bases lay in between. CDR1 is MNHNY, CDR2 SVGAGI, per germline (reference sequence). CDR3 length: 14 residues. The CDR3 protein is CASSYSPGTDTQYF. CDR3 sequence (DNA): TGTGCCAGCAGTTACTCCCCGGGGACAGATACGCAGTATTTT.

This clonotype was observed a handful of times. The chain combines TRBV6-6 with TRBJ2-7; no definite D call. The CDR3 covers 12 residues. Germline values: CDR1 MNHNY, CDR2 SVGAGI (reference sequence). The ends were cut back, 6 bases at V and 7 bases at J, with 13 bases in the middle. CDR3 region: CASSGPMGEQYF. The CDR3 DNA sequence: TGTGCCAGCAGCGGTCCGATGGGGGAGCAGTACTTC.

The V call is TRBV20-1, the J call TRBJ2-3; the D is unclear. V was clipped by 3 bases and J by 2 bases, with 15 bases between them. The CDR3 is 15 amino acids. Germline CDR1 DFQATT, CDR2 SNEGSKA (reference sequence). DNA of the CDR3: TGCAGTGCTAGGGATTCGGTAACTCCCACAGATACGCAGTATTTT. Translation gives CSARDSVTPTDTQYF.

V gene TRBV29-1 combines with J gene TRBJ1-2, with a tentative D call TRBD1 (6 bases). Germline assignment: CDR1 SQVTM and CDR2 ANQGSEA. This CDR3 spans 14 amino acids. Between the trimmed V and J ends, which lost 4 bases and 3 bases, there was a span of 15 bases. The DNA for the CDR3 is TGCAGCGTTGTCCCGGCAGGGGTTGACTATGGCTACACCTTC. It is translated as CSVVPAGVDYGYTF.

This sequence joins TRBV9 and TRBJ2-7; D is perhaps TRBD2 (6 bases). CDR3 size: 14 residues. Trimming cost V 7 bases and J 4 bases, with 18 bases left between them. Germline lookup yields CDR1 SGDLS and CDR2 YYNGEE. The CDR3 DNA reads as TGTGCCAGCGTAGAGGGAGGAGAAGGATACGAGCAGTACTTC. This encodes CASVEGGEGYEQYF.

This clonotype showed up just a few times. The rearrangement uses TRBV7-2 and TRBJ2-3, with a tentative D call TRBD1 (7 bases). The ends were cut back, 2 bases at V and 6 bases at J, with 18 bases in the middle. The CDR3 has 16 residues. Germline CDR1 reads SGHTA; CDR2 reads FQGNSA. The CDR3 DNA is TGTGCCAGCAGCTTACTAACAGGAGGGGGCCTTGATACGCAGTATTTT. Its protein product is CASSLLTGGGLDTQYF.

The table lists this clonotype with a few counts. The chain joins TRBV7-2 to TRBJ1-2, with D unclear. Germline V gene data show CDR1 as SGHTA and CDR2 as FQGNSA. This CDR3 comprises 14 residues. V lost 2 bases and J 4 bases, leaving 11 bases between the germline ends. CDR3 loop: CASSLQVQIYGYTF. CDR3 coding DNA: TGTGCCAGCAGCTTACAGGTCCAGATCTATGGCTACACCTTC.

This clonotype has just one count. The CDR3 sequence: CASNLHDGSNTEAFF. The CDR3 DNA follows: TGTGCCAGCAACCTTCACGACGGGTCGAACACTGAAGCTTTCTTT. V and J are TRBV28 and TRBJ1-1, with unresolved D. The length of the CDR3 is 15 residues. CDR1 is MDHEN and CDR2 is SYDVKM in the germline V gene. V was pared by 7 bases and J by 1 base, with 16 bases between.

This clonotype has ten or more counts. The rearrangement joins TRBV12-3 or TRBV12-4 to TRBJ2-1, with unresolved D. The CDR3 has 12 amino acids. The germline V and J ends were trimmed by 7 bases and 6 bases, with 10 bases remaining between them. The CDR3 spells CASTYSGNEQFF. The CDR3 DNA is TGTGCCAGCACCTACAGTGGCAATGAGCAGTTCTTC.

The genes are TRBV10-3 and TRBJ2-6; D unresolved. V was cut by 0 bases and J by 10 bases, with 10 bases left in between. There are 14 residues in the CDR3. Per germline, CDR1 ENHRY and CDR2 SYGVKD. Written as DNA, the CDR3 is TGTGCCATCAGTGAGTCGTATGGTGATAACGTCCTGACTTTC. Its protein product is CAISESYGDNVLTF.

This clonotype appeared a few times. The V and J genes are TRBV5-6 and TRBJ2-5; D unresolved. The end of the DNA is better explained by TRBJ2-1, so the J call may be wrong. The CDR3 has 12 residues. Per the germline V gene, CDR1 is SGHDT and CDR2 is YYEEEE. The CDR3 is CASSLDPTEQFF. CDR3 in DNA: TGTGCCAGCAGCTTGGACCCCACCGAGCAGTTCTTC.

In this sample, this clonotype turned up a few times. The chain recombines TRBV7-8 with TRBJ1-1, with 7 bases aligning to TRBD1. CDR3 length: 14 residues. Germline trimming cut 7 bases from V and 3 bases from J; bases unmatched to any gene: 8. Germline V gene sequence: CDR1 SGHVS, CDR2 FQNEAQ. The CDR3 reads CASNQGDSYTEAFF. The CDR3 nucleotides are TGTGCCAGCAACCAAGGGGACAGCTACACTGAAGCTTTCTTT.